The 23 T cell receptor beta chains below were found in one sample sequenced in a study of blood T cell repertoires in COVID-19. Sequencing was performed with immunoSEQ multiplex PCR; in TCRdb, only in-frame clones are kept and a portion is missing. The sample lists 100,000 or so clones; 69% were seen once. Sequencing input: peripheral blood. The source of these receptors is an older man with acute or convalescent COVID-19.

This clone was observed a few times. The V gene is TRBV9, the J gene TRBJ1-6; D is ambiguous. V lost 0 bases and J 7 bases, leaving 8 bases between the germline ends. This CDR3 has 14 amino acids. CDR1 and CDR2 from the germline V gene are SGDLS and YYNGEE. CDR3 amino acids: CASSVGPQNSPLHF. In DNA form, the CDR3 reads TGTGCCAGCAGCGTAGGTCCGCAGAATTCACCCCTCCACTTT.

Here the CDR3 DNA reads TGCGCCAGCAGCCAACCCCCCGGGACTAGCGGGGTCTACGAGCAGTACTTC. It specifies CASSQPPGTSGVYEQYF. The chain recombines TRBV4-1 with TRBJ2-7, with 13 bases lining up with TRBD2. V lost 2 bases, J lost 3 bases, and 7 bases stayed unmatched. The CDR3 contains 17 residues. Germline loops: CDR1 MGHRA, CDR2 YSYEKL.

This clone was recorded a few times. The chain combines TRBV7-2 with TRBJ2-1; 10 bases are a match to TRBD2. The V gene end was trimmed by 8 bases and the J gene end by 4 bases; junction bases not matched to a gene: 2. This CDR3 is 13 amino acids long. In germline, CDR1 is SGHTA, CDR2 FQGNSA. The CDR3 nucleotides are TGTGCCAGCCGGACTAGCGGTTACAATGAGCAGTTCTTC. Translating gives CASRTSGYNEQFF.

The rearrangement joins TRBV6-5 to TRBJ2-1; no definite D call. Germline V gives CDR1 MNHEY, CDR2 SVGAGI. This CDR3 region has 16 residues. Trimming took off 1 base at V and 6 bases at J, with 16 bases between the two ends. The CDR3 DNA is TGTGCCAGCAGTTACTTCCCCCCTCAGGCTACCAATGAGCAGTTCTTC. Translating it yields CASSYFPPQATNEQFF.

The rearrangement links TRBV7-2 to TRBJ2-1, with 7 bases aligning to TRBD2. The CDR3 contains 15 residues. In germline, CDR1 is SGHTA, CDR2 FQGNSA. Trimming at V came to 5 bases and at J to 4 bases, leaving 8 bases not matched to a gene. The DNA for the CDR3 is TGTGCCAGCAGCGCGGGACTACCGGAATACAATGAGCAGTTCTTC. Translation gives CASSAGLPEYNEQFF.

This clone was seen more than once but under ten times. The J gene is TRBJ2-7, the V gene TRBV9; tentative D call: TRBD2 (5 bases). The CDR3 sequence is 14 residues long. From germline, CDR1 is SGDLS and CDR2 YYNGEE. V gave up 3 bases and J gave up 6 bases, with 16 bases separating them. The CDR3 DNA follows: TGTGCCAGCAGCGCCGGGGATCAGGTTGGCGAGCAGTACTTC. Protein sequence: CASSAGDQVGEQYF.

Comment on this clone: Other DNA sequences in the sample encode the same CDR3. CDR3 in amino acids: CASSYGQGTDTQYF. The CDR3, as DNA: TGTGCCAGCAGTTACGGGCAGGGGACAGATACGCAGTATTTT. The chain links TRBV6-5 to TRBJ2-3; TRBD1 is a possible D gene (6 bases). This CDR3 is built from 14 residues. Looked up from germline, CDR1 is MNHEY and CDR2 is SVGAGI. V lost 2 bases, J lost 3 bases, and 9 bases lay in between.

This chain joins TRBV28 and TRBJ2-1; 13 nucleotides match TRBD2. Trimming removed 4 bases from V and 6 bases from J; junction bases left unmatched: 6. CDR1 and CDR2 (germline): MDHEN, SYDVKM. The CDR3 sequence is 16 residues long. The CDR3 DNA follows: TGTGCCAGCAGTTCACCGGGACTAGCGGGACGCAATGAGCAGTTCTTC. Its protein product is CASSSPGLAGRNEQFF.

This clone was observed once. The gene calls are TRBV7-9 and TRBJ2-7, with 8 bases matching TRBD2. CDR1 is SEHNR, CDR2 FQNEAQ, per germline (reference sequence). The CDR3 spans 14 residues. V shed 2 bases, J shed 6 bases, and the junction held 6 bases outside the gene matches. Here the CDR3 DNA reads TGTGCCAGCAGCTTAAGGGCGGGAGGTGGCGAGCAGTACTTC. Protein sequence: CASSLRAGGGEQYF.

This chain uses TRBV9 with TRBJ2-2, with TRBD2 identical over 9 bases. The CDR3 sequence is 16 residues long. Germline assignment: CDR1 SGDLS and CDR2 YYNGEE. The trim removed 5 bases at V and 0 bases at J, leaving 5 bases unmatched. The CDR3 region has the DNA TGTGCCAGCAGAGCTAGCGGGATCGCGAACACCGGGGAGCTGTTTTTT. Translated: CASRASGIANTGELFF. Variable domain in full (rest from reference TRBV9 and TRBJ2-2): DSGVTQTPKHLITATGQRVTLRCSPRSGDLSVYWYQQSLDQGLQFLIQYYNGEERAKGNILERFSAQQFPDLHSELNLSSLELGDSALYFCASRASGIANTGELFFGEGSRLTVL.

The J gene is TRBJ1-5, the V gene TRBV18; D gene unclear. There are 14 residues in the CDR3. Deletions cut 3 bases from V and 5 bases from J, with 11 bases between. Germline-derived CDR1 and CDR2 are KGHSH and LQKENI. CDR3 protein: CASSPSQQDQPQHF. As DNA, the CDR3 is TGTGCCAGCTCACCGAGCCAGCAGGATCAGCCCCAGCATTTT.

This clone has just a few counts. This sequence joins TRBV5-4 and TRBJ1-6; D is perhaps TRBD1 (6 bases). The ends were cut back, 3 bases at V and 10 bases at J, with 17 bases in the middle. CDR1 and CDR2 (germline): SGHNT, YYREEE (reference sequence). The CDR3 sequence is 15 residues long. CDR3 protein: CASSSGGQIRSPLHF. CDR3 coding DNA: TGTGCCAGCAGCTCCGGGGGGCAGATTCGATCACCCCTCCACTTT.

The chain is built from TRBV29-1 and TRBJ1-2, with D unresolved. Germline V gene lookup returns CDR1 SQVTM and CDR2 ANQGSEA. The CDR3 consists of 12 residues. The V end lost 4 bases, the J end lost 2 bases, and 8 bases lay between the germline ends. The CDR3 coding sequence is TGCAGCGTTGGCAGTCAGAACTATGGCTACACCTTC. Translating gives CSVGSQNYGYTF.

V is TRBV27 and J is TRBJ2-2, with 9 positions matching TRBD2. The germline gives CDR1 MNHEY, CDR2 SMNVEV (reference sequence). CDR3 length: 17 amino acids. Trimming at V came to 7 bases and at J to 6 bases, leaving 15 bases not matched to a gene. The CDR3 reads CASKVAFLAGASGELFF. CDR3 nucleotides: TGTGCCAGCAAAGTCGCGTTTTTAGCGGGAGCTTCCGGGGAGCTGTTTTTT.

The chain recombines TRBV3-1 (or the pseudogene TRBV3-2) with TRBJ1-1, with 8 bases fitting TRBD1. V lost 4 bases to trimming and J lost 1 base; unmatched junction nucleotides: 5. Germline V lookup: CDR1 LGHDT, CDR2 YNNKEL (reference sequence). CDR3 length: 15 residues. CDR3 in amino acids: CASSLAGTGNTEAFF. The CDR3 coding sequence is TGTGCCAGCAGCCTAGCCGGGACAGGGAACACTGAAGCTTTCTTT.

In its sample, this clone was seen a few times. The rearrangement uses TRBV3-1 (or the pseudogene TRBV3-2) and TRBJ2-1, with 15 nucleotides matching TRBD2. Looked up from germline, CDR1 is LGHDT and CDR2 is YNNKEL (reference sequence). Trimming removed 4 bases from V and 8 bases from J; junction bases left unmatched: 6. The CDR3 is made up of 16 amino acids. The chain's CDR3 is CASSPLGTSGRYEQFF. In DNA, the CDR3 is TGTGCCAGCAGCCCCCTCGGGACTAGCGGGAGGTATGAGCAGTTCTTC.

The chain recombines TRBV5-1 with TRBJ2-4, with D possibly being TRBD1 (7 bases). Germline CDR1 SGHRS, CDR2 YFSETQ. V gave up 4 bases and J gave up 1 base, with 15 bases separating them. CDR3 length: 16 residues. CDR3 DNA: TGCGCCAGCAGCGCAGGGGGGAGATCGGCCAAAAACATTCAGTACTTC. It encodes CASSAGGRSAKNIQYF.

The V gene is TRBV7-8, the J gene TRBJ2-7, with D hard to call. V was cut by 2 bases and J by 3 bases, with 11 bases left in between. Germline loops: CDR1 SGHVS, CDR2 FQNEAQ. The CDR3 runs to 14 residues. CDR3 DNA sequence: TGTGCCAGCAGCTTAAACGCAGGAATCTACGAGCAGTACTTC. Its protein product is CASSLNAGIYEQYF.

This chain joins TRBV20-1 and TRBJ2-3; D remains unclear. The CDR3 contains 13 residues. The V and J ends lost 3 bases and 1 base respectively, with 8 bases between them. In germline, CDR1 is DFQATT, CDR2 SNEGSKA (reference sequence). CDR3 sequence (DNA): TGCAGTGCTAGTTTCGCGCGCACAGATACGCAGTATTTT. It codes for CSASFARTDTQYF.

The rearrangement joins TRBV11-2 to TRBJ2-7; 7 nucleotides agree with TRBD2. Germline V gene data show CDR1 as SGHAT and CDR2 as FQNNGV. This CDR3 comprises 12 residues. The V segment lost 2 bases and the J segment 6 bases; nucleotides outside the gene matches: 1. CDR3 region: CASSLSGGEQYF. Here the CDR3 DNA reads TGTGCCAGCAGCTTATCGGGGGGCGAGCAGTACTTC.

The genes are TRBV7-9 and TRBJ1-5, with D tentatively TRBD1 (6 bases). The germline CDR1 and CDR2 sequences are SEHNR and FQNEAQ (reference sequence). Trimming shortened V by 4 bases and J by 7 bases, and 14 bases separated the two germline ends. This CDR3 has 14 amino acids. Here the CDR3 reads CASSSNSGAQPQHF. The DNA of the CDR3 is TGTGCCAGCAGCTCGAACTCAGGGGCACAGCCCCAGCATTTT.

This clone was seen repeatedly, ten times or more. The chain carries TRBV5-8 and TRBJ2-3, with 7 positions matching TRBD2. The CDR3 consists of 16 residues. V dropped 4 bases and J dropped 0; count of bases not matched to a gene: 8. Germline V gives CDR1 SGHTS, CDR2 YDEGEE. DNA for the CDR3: TGTGCCAGCAGCCCCCTGGGCGGGAGAAGCACAGATACGCAGTATTTT. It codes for CASSPLGGRSTDTQYF. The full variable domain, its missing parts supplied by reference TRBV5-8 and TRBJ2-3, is EAGVTQSPTHLIKTRGQQATLRCSPISGHTSVYWYQQALGLGLQFLLWYDEGEERNRGNFPPRFSGRQFPNYSSELNVNALELEDSALYLCASSPLGGRSTDTQYFGPGTRLTVL.

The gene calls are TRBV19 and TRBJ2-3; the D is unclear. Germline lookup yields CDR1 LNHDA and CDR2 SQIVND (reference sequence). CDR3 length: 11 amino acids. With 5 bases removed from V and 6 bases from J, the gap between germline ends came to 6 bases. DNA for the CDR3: TGTGCCAGTAGTCTACGGGATACGCAGTATTTT. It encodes CASSLRDTQYF.